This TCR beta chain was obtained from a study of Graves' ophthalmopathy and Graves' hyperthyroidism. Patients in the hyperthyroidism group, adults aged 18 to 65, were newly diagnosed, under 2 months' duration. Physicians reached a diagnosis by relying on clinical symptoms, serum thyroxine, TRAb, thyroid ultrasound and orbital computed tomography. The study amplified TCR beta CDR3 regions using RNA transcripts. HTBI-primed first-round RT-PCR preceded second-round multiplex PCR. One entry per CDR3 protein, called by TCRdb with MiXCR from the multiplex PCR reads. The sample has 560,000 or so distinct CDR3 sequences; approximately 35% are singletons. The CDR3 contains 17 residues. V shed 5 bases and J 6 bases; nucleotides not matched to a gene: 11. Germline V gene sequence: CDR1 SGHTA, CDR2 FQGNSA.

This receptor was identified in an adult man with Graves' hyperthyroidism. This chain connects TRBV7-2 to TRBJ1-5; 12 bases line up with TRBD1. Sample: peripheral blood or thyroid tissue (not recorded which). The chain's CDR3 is CASSPTGTGGFGQPQHF. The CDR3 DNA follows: TGTGCCAGCAGCCCAACCGGGACAGGGGGCTTCGGTCAGCCCCAGCATTTT. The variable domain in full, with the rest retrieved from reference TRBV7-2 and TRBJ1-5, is GAGVSQSPSNKVTEKGKDVELRCDPISGHTALYWYRQSLGQGLEFLIYFQGNSAPDKSGLPSDRFSAERTGGSVSTLTIQRTQQEDSAVYLCASSPTGTGGFGQPQHFGDGTRLSIL.